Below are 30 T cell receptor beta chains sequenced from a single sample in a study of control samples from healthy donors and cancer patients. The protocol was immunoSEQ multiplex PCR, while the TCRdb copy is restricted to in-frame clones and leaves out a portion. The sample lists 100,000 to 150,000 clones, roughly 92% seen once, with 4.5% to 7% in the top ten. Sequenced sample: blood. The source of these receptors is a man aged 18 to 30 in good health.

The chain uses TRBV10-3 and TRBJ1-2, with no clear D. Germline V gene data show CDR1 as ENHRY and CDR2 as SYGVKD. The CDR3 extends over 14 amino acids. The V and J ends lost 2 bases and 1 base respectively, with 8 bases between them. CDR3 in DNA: TGTGCCATCAGTGAGGGCAGGATTAACTATGGCTACACCTTC. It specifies CAISEGRINYGYTF.

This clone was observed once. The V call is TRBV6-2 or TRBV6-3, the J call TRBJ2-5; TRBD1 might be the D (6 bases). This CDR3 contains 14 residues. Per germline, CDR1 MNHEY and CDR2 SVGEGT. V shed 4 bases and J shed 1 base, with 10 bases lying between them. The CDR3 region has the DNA TGTGCCAGCAGTTCACGGACAGCCCAAGAGACCCAGTACTTC. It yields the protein CASSSRTAQETQYF.

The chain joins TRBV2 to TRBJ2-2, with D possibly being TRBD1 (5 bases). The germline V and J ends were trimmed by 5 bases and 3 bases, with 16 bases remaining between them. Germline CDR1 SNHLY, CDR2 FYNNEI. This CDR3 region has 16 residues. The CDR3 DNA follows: TGTGCCAGCAGTCCTGACAGCAGGCAGTACACCGGGGAGCTGTTTTTT. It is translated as CASSPDSRQYTGELFF.

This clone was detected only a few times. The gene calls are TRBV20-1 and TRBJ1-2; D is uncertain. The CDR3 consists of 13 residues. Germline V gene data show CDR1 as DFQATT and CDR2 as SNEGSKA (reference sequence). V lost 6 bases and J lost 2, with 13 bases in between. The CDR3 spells CSASLNSNYGYTF. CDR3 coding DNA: TGCAGTGCCAGTCTAAACAGCAACTATGGCTACACCTTC.

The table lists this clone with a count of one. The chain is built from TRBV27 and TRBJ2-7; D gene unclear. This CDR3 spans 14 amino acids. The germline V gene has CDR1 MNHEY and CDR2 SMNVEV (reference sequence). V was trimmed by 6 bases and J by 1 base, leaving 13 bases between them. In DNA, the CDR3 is TGTGCCAGCAGATCTCTGGGAAGTTCCTACGAGCAGTACTTC. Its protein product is CASRSLGSSYEQYF.

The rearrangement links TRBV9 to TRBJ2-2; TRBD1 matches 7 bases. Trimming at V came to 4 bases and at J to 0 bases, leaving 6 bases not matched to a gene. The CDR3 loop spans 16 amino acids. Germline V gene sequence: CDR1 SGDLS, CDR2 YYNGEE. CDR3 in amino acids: CASSPKGATNTGELFF. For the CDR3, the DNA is TGTGCCAGCAGCCCGAAGGGGGCAACGAACACCGGGGAGCTGTTTTTT.

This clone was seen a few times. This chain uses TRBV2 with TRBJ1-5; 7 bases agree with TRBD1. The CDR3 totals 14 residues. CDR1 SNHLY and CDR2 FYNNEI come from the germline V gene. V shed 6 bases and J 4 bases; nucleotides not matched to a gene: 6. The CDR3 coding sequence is TGTGCCAGCAGGGCGAACAGGGGTAATCAGCCCCAGCATTTT. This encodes CASRANRGNQPQHF.

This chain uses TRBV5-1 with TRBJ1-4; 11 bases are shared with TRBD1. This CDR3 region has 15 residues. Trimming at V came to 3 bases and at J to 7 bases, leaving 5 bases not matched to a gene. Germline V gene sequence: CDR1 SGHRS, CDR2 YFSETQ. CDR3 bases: TGCGCCAGCAGCTCCGGGACAGGGGGAGGTGAAAAACTGTTTTTT. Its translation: CASSSGTGGGEKLFF.

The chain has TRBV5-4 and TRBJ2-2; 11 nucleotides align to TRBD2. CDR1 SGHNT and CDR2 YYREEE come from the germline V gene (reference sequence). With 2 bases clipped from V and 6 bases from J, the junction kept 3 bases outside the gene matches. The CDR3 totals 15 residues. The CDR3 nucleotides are TGTGCCAGCAGCTTACTAGCGGGGGAACCCGGGGAGCTGTTTTTT. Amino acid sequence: CASSLLAGEPGELFF.

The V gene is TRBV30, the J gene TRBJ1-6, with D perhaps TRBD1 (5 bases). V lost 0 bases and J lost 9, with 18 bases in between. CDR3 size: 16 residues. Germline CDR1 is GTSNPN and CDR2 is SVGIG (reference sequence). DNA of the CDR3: TGTGCCTGGAGTGTTGGTGCAGGGACTTCATTTTCACCCCTCCACTTT. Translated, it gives CAWSVGAGTSFSPLHF.

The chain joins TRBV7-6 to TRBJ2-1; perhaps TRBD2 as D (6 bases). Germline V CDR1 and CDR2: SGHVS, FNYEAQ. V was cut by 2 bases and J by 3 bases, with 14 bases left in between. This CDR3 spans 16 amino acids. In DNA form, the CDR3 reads TGTGCCAGCAGCTTAAACGCGGGGCAGATCTACAATGAGCAGTTCTTC. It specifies CASSLNAGQIYNEQFF.

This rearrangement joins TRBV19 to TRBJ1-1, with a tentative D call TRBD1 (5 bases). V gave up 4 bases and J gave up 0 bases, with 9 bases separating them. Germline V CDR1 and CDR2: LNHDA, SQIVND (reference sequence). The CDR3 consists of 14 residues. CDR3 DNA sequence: TGTGCCAGTAGTAGGTGGGACCTGAACACTGAAGCTTTCTTT. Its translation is CASSRWDLNTEAFF.

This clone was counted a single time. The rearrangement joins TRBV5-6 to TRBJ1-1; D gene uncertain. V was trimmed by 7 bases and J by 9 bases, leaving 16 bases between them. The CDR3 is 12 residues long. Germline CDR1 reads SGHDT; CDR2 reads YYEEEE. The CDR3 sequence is CASSDRASKAFF. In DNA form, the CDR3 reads TGTGCCAGCTCGGATAGGGCTAGTAAAGCTTTCTTT.

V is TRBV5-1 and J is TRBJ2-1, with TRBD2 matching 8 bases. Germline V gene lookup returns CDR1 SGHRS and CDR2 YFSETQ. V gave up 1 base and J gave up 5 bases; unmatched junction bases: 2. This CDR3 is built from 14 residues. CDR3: CASSLSGGHNEQFF. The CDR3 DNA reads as TGCGCCAGCAGCTTGAGCGGGGGCCACAATGAGCAGTTCTTC.

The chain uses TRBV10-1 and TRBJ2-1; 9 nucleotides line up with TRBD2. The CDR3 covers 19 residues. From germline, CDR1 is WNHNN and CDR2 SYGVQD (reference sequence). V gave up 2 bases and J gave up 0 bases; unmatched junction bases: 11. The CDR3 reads CASSEAPAGGLSSYNEQFF. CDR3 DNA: TGCGCCAGCAGTGAGGCCCCAGCGGGGGGTTTGAGCTCCTACAATGAGCAGTTCTTC.

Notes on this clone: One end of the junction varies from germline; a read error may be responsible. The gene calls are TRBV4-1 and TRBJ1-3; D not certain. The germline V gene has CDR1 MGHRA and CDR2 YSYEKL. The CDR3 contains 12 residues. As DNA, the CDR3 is TGCGCCAGCAGCCAAGCTGGCAACACCATATATTTT. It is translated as CASSQAGNTIYF.

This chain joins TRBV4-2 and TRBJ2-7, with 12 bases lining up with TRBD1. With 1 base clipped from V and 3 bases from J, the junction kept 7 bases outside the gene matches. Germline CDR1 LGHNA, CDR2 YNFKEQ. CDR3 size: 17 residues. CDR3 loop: CASSQGGGTGGFYEQYF. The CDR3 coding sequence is TGTGCCAGCAGCCAAGGCGGCGGGACAGGGGGCTTCTACGAGCAGTACTTC.

CDR3 coding DNA: TGCGCCAGCAGCTTGGGACTAGCGGGGAGGTTCACAGATACGCAGTATTTT. Its protein is CASSLGLAGRFTDTQYF. This chain joins TRBV5-1 and TRBJ2-3, with 11 bases matching TRBD2. CDR3 length equals 17 residues. With 0 bases clipped from V and 2 bases from J, the junction kept 5 bases outside the gene matches. Germline assignment: CDR1 SGHRS and CDR2 YFSETQ. The full variable domain, its missing parts supplied by reference TRBV5-1 and TRBJ2-3, is KAGVTQTPRYLIKTRGQQVTLSCSPISGHRSVSWYQQTPGQGLQFLFEYFSETQRNKGNFPGRFSGRQFSNSRSEMNVSTLELGDSALYLCASSLGLAGRFTDTQYFGPGTRLTVL.

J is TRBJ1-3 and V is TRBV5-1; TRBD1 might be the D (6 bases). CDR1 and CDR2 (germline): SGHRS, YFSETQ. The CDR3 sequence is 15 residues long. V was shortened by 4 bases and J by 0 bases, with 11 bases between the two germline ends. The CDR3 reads CASSQGQSSGNTIYF. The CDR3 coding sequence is TGCGCCAGCAGCCAAGGACAGTCCTCTGGAAACACCATATATTTT.

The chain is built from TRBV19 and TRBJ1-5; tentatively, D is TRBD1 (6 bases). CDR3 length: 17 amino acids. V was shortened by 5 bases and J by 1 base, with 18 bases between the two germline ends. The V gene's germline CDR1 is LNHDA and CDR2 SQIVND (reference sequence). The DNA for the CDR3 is TGTGCCAGTAGTCCCCACCTAGGGGGGCTGAGCAATCAGCCCCAGCATTTT. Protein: CASSPHLGGLSNQPQHF.

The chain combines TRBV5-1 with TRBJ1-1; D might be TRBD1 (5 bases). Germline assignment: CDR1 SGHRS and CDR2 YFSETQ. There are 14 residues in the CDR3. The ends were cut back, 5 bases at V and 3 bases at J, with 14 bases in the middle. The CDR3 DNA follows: TGCGCCAGCAGACAAGTCAGGGTAGACACTGAAGCTTTCTTT. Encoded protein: CASRQVRVDTEAFF.

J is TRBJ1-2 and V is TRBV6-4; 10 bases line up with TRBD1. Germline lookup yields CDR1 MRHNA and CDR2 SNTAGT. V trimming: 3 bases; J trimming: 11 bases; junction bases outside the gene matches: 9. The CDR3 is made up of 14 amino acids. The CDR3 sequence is CASSEAGGQGWYTF. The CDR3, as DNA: TGTGCCAGCAGTGAGGCCGGGGGACAGGGGTGGTACACCTTC.

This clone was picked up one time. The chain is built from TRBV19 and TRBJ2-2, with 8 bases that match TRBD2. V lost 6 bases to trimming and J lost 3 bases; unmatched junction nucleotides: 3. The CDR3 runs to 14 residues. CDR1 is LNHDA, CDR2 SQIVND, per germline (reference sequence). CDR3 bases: TGTGCCAGTAGCCCAGCGGGGGACACCGGGGAGCTGTTTTTT. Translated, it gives CASSPAGDTGELFF. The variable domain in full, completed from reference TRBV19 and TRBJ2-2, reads DGGITQSPKYLFRKEGQNVTLSCEQNLNHDAMYWYRQDPGQGLRLIYYSQIVNDFQKGDIAEGYSVSREKKESFPLTVTSAQKNPTAFYLCASSPAGDTGELFFGEGSRLTVL.

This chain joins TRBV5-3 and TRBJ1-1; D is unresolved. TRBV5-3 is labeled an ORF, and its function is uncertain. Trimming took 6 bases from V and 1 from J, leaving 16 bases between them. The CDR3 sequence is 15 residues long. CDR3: CARIPGERGNTEAFF. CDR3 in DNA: TGTGCCAGAATCCCCGGGGAGCGGGGGAACACTGAAGCTTTCTTT.

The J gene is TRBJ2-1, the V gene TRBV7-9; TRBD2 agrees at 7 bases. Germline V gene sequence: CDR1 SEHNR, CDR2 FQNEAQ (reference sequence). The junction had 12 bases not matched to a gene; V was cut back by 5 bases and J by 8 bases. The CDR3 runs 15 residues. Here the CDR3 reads CASSRGVGDFDEQFF. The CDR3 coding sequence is TGTGCCAGCAGCCGGGGGGTCGGAGATTTTGATGAGCAGTTCTTC.

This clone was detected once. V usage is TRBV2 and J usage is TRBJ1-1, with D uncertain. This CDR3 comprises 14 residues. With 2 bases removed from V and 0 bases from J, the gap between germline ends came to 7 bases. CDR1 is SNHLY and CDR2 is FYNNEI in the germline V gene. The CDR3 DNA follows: TGTGCCAGCAGTGAACTATCCTTGAACACTGAAGCTTTCTTT. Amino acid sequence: CASSELSLNTEAFF. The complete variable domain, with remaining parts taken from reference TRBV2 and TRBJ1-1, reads EPEVTQTPSHQVTQMGQEVILRCVPISNHLYFYWYRQILGQKVEFLVSFYNNEISEKSEIFDDQFSVERPDGSNFTLKIRSTKLEDSAMYFCASSELSLNTEAFFGQGTRLTVV.

CDR3 residues: CASSANPTGVTEAFF. CDR3 DNA: TGTGCCAGCAGCGCGAACCCGACAGGGGTCACTGAAGCTTTCTTT. The chain couples TRBV9 to TRBJ1-1; 8 bases line up with TRBD1. The CDR3 is 15 residues long. V lost 3 bases to trimming and J lost 4 bases; unmatched junction nucleotides: 8. The germline V gene encodes CDR1 SGDLS and CDR2 YYNGEE.

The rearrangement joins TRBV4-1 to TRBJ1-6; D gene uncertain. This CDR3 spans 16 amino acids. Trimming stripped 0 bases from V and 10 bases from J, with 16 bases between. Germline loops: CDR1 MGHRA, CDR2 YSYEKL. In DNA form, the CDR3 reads TGCGCCAGCAGCCAAGAGCTCGGCAGGAGCACCTCACCCCTCCACTTT. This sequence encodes CASSQELGRSTSPLHF.

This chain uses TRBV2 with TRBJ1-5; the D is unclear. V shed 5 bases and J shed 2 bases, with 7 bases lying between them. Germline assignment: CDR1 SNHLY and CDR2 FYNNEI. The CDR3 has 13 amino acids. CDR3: CASSREGNQPQHF. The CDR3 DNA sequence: TGTGCCAGCAGTCGAGAGGGCAATCAGCCCCAGCATTTT.

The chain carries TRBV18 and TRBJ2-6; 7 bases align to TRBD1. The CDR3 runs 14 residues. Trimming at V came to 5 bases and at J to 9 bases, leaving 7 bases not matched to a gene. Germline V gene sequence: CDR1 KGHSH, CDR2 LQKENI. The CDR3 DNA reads TGTGCCAGCTCAGAGACAGGACAGGACAACGTCCTGACTTTC. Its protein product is CASSETGQDNVLTF.